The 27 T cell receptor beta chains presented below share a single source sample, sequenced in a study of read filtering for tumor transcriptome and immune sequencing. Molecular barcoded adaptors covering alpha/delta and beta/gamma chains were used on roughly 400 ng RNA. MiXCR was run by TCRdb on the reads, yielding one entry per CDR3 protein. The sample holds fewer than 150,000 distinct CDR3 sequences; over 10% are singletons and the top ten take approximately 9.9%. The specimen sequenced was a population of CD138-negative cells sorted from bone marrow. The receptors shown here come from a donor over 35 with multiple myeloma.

The CDR3 reads CASSLDISAANYGYTF. The CDR3 DNA sequence: TGTGCCAGCAGCTTGGATATCTCAGCAGCTAACTATGGCTACACCTTC. This rearrangement joins TRBV5-5 to TRBJ1-2, with D unresolved. Trimming left V 0 bases short and J 0 bases short, with 12 bases between. The CDR3 consists of 16 residues. Germline V CDR1 and CDR2: SGHKS, YYEKEE (reference sequence).

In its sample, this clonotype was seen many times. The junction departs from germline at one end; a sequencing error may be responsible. The CDR3 DNA sequence: TGTGCCAGCAGCCCGGCTGAGGGGTTC. It is translated as CASSPAEGF. The chain is built from TRBV7-9 and TRBJ1-4; tentative D call: TRBD1 (5 bases). This CDR3 has 9 residues. CDR1 is SEHNR, CDR2 FQNEAQ, per germline (reference sequence). The whole variable domain, filled in from reference TRBV7-9 and TRBJ1-4, reads DTGVSQNPRHKITKRGQNVTFRCDPISEHNRLYWYRQTLGQGPEFLTYFQNEAQLEKSRLLSDRFSAERPKGSFSTLEIQRTEQGDSAMYLCASSPAEGFGSGTQLSVL.

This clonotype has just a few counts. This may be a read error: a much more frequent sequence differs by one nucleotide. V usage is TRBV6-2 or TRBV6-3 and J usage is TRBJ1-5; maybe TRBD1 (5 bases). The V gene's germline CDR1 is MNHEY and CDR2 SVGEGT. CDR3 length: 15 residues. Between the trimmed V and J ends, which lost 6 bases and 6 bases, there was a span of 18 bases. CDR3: CASSPWGDGFQPQHF. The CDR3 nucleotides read TGTGCCAGCAGCCCCTGGGGGGACGGATTTCAGCCCCAGCATTTT.

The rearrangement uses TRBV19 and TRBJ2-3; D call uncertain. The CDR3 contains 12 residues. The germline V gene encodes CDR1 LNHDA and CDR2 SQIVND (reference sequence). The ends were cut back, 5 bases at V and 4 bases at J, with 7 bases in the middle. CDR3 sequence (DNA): TGTGCCAGTAGTGCTACGTCAGATACGCAGTATTTT. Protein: CASSATSDTQYF. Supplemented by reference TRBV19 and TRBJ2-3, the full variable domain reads DGGITQSPKYLFRKEGQNVTLSCEQNLNHDAMYWYRQDPGQGLRLIYYSQIVNDFQKGDIAEGYSVSREKKESFPLTVTSAQKNPTAFYLCASSATSDTQYFGPGTRLTVL.

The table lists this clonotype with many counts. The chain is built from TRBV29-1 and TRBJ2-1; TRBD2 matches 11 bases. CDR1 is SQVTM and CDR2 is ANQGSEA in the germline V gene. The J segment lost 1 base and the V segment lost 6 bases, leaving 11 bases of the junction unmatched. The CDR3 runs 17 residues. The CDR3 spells CSVPLAGEIWSYNEQFF. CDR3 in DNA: TGCAGCGTACCACTAGCGGGAGAAATTTGGTCCTACAATGAGCAGTTCTTC.

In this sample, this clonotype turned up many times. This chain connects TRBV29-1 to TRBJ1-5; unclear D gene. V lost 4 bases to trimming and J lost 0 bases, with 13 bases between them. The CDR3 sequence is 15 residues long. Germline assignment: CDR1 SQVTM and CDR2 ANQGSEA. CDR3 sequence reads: CSVVLGIGSNQPQHF. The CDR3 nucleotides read TGCAGCGTTGTATTGGGGATCGGTAGCAATCAGCCCCAGCATTTT.

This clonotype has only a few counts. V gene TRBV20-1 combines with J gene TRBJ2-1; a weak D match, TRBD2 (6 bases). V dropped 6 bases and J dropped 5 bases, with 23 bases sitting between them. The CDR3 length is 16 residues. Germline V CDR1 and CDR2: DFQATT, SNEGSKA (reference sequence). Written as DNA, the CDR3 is TGCAGTGCAGGGCACCACCACGGACTATATAACAATGAGCAGTTCTTC. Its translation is CSAGHHHGLYNNEQFF.

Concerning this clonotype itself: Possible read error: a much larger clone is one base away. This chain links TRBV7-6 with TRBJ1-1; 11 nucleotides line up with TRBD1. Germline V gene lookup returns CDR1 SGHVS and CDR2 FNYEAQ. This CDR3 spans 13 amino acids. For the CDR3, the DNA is TGTGCCAGCAGCCGGGACAGGGGGACTGAAGCTTACTTT. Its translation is CASSRDRGTEAYF.

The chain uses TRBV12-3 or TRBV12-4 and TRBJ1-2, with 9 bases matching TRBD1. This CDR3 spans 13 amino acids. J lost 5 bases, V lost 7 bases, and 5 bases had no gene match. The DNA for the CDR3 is TGTGCCAGCACCCCGGACAGGGGTTATGGCTACACCTTC. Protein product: CASTPDRGYGYTF.

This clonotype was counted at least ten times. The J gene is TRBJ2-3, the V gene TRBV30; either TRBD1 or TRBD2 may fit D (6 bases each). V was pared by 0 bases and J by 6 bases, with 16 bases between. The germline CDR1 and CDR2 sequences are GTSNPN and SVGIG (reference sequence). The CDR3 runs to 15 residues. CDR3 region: CAWSVWGARGDTQYF. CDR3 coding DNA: TGTGCCTGGAGTGTATGGGGGGCGAGGGGTGATACGCAGTATTTT.

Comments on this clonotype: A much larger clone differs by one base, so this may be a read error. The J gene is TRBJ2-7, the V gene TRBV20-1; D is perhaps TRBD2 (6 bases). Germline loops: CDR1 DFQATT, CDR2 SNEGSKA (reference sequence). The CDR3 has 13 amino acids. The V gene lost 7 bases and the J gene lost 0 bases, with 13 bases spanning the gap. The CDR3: CSVASGLSYEQYF. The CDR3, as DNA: TGCAGTGTCGCAAGCGGGCTCTCCTACGAGCAGTACTTC.

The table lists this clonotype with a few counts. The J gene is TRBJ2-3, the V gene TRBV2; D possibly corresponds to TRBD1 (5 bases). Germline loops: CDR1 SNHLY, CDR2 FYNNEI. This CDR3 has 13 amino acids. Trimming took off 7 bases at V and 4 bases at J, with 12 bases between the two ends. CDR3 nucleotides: TGTGCCAGCATATTTCAGGGATCAGATACGCAGTATTTT. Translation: CASIFQGSDTQYF.

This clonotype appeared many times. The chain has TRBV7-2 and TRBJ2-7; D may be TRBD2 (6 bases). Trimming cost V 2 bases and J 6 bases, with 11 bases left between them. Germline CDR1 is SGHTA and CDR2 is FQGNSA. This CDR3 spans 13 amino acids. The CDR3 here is CASSLSEGSEQYF. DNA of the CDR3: TGTGCCAGCAGCTTATCGGAGGGTTCCGAGCAGTACTTC. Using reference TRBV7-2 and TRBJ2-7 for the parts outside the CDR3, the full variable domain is GAGVSQSPSNKVTEKGKDVELRCDPISGHTALYWYRQSLGQGLEFLIYFQGNSAPDKSGLPSDRFSAERTGGSVSTLTIQRTQQEDSAVYLCASSLSEGSEQYFGPGTRLTVT.

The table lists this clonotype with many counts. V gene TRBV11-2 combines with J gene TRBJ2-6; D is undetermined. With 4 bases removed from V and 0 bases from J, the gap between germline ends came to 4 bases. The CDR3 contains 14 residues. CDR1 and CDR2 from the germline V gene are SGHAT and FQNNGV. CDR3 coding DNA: TGTGCCAGCAGCTCCCTCTCTGGGGCCAACGTCCTGACTTTC. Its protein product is CASSSLSGANVLTF.

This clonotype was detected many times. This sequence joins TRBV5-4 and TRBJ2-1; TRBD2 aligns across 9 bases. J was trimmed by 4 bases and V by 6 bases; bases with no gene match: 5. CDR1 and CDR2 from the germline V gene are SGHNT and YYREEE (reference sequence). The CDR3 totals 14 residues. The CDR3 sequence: CASMRGGAYNEQFF. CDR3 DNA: TGTGCCAGCATGCGGGGGGGGGCTTACAATGAGCAGTTCTTC.

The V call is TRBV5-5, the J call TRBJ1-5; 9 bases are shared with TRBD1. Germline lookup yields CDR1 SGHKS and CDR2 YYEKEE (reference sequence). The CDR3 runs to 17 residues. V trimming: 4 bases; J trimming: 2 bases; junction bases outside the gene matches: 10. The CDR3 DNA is TGTGCCAGCAGCCCCATGACAGGGGGGGTCGGCAATCAGCCCCAGCATTTT. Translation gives CASSPMTGGVGNQPQHF.

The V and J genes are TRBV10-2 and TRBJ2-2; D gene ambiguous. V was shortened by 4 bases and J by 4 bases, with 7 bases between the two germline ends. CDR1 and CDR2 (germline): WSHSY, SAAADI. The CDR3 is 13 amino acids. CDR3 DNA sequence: TGCGCCAGCAGTGGGTCAGCCACCGGGGAGCTGTTTTTT. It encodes CASSGSATGELFF.

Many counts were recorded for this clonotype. CDR3 DNA sequence: TGTGCCAGCAGTTTAGTGGGACAGGGGGCTTTCTACAATGAGCAGTTCTTC. This translates into CASSLVGQGAFYNEQFF. The chain recombines TRBV12-3 or TRBV12-4 with TRBJ2-1, with TRBD1 identical over 12 bases. Losses at the gene ends were 1 base for V and 3 bases for J; bases not matched to a gene: 4. The CDR3 covers 17 residues.

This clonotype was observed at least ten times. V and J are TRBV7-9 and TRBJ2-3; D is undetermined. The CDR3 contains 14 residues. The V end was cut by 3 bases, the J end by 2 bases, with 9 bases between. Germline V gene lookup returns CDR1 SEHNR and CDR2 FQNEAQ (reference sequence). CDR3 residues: CASSFDKLTDTQYF. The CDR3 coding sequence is TGTGCCAGCAGCTTTGACAAACTCACAGATACGCAGTATTTT.

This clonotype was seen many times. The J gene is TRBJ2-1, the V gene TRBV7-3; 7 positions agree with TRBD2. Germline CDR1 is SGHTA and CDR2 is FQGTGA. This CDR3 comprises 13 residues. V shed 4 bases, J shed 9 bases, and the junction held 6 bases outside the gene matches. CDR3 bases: TGTGCCAGCAGCTCCGGACTAGGTGGTGAGCAGTTCTTC. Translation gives CASSSGLGGEQFF.

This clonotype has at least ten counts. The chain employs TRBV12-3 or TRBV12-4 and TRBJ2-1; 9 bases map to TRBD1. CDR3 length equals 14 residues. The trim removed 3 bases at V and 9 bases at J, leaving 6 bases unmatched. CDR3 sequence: CASSLRDRAIEQFF. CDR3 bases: TGTGCCAGCAGTTTGAGGGACAGGGCAATTGAGCAGTTCTTC.

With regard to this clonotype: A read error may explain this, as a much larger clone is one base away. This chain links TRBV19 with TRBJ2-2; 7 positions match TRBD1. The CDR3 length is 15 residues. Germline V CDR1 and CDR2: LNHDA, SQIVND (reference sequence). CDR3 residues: CASSWDSANTWELFF. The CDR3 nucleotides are TGTGCCAGTAGTTGGGACAGCGCGAACACCTGGGAGCTGTTTTTT.

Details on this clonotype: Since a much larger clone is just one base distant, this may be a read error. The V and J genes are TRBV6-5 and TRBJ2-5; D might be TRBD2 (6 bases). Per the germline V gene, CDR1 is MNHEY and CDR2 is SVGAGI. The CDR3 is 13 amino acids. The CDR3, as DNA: TGTGCCACCCGGGAGTCGGGGAAGGAGACCCAGCACTTC. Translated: CATRESGKETQHF.

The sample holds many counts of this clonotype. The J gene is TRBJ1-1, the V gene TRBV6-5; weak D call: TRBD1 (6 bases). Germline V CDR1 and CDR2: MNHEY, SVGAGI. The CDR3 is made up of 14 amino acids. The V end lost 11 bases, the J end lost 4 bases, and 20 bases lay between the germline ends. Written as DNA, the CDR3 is TGTGCCTCCTATTTGGGGGCGGGGAGCACTGAAGCTTTCTTT. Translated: CASYLGAGSTEAFF.

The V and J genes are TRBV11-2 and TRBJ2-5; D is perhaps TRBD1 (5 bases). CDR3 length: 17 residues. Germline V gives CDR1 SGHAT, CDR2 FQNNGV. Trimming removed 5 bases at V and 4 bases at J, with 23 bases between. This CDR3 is CASSPRRGRSITETQYF. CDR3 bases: TGTGCCAGCAGCCCGAGAAGGGGCAGGTCAATCACAGAGACCCAGTACTTC.

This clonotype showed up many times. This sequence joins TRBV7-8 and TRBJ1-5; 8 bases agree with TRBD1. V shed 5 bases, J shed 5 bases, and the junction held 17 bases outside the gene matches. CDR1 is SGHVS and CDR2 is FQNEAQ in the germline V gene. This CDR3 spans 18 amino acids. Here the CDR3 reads CASSRTNKGQGSHQPQHF. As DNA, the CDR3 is TGTGCCAGCAGCCGAACGAACAAAGGACAGGGCAGCCATCAGCCCCAGCATTTT.

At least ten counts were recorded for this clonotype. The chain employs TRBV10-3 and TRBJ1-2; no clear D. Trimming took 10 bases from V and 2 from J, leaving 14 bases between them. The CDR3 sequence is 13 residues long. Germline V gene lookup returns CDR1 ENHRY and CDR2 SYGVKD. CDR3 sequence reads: CATKRALNYGYTF. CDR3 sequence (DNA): TGTGCCACAAAACGGGCCCTCAACTATGGCTACACCTTC.